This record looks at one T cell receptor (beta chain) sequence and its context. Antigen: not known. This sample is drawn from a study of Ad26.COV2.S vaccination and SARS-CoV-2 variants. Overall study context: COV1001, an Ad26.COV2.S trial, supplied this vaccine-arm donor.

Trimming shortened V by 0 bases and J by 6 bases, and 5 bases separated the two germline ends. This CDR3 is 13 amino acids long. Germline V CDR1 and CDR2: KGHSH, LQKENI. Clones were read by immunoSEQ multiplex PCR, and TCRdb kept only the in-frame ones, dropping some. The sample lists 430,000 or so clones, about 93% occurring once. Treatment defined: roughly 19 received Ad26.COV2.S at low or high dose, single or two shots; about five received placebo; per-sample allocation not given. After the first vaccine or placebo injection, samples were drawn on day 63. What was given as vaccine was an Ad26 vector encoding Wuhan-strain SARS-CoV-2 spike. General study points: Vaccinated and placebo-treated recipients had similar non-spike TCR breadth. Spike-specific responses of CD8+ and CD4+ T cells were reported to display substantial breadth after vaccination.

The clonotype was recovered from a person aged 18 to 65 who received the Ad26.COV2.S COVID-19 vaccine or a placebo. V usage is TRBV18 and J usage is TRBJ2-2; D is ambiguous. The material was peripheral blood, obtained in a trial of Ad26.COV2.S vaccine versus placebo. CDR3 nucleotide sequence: TGTGCCAGCTCACCACCCCCGGCCGGGGAGCTGTTTTTT. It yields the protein CASSPPPAGELFF. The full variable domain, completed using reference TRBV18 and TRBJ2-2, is NAGVMQNPRHLVRRRGQEARLRCSPMKGHSHVYWYRQLPEEGLKFMVYLQKENIIDESGMPKERFSAEFPKEGPSILRIQQVVRGDSAAYFCASSPPPAGELFFGEGSRLTVL.